This T cell receptor (beta chain) came from a study of human CD8 memory T cell subsets. Study findings and constraints: Stem-like memory T cells and precursor exhausted T cells had repertoires whose mutual overlap was minimal. Similar levels of high diversity, measured as normalized Shannon-Wiener diversity, were found in stem-like memory and precursor exhausted T cells, which was not the case for effector memory cells.

CDR3 length: 14 residues. Germline loops: CDR1 MDHEN, CDR2 SYDVKM. UMI-labeled 5' RACE was used to make TCR beta libraries. Source study methods: Within each TCR beta library, functional CDR3 beta clonotypes numbered between about 2,800 and 18,000. TCRdb reprocessed the 5' RACE reads and keeps a single row for each CDR3 protein, giving no DNA. These V and J calls derive from TCRdb rather than the authors' analysis. Its clone listing holds approximately 3,500 distinct CDR3 sequences. Buffy coats of healthy donors provided the PBMC used. As concerns this clonotype: The antigen remains unidentified.

The receptor was isolated from a human donor in good health. The chain employs TRBV28 and TRBJ2-1; TCRdb selects TRBD2, and the lack of DNA leaves this call unchecked. Sequenced material: CD8+ effector memory T cells (TEM) sorted from PBMCs. Regarding subset: effector memory CD8 T cells, CCR7- CD45RO+ CD95+. The CDR3 spells CASSLSGLYNEQFF.